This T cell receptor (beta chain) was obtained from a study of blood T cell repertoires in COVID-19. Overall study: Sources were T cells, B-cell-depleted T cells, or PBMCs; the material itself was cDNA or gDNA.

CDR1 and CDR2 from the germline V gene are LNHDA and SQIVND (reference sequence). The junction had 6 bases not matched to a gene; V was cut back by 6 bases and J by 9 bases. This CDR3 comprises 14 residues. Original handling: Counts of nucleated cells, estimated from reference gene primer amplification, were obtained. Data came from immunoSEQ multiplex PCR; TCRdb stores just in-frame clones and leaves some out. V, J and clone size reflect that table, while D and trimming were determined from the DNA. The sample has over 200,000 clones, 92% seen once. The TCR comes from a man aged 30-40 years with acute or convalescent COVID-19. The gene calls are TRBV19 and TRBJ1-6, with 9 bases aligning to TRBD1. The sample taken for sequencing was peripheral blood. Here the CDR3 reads CASSVGTGISPLHF. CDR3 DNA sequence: TGTGCCAGTAGCGTAGGGACAGGGATTTCACCCCTCCACTTT.